This T cell receptor beta chain was obtained from a study of T cell clonotyping in hematopoietic cell transplantation. Background on the study: Pretransplant recipient samples were taken after cytoreduction. Study-wide points: Few recipient clonotypes overlapped donors; over 95% were de novo at given depth. After transplant, recipient diversity fell while pathologically expanded clonotypes grew through day 180.

Documented time point: recipient sample about 28 days before transplant, after cytoreduction. Recipient blood drawn about 28 days pretransplant and days 30, 100, 180 after. Germline loops: CDR1 SGHVS, CDR2 FQNEAQ. Deletions cut 1 base from V and 6 bases from J, with 19 bases between. This CDR3 contains 16 residues. Generated by immunoSEQ multiplex PCR, the TCRdb table keeps only in-frame clones and is missing some. The table shows about 41,000 clones, with 75% to 90% occurring only once. Turning to this clone: Its antigen is as yet unknown.

The J gene is TRBJ2-7, the V gene TRBV7-8; possibly TRBD1 for D (5 bases). Sequencing was performed on peripheral blood mononuclear cells, taken before stem cell transplant. This clonotype was sampled from a man in his fifties or sixties with acute myeloid leukemia. Some clones in this sample may be carry-over from other donors' samples. CDR3 protein: CASSLEGLGWRGEQYF. In DNA, the CDR3 is TGTGCCAGCAGCTTAGAGGGGCTCGGGTGGAGAGGCGAGCAGTACTTC.